This T cell receptor beta chain was retrieved from a study of T cells and copy number aberrations in small-cell lung cancer listed by TCRdb under 2021. As for the study more broadly: To relate T cell metrics to mutations and copy number aberrations, the same tumor regions underwent both TCR repertoire sequencing and whole-exome sequencing. Tumor TCR data were available for approximately 17 patients, and 12 to 15 patients had TCR data from both tumor and normal tissue.

The immunoSEQ hsTCRB Kit was used with multiplexed V- and J-gene primers to amplify TCR-beta CDR3 regions from genomic DNA. Unique DNA barcodes were added in a second PCR, and the samples were pooled together with one negative control and one positive control. An Illumina MiSeq running a 150-cycle paired-end protocol was used to sequence the pooled TCR-beta libraries. The authors' pipeline ran thus. Raw sequencing data were processed by Adaptive Biotechnologies into a report with normalized, annotated TCR-beta repertoires. T-cell density was calculated by normalizing TCR-beta templates to usable DNA, with usable DNA estimated through amplification of housekeeping genes. Richness was the count of unique rearrangements, and clonality was defined as 1 minus Pielou's evenness. TCRdb re-hosts the immuneACCESS table, in-frame sequences only. Its copies lack some clones; in the studies checked, an unresolved V gene accounts for under half of them, and the cause for the rest is not known. Clone size and V and J calls were adopted from that table, with D and trimming inferred from the DNA. The sample records around 9,200 clones, roughly 85% of which are singletons. 30% to 40% of the sample goes to the ten largest clones.

This clone was seen more than once but under ten times. Its antigen is not yet known. Within one base of it there is no much larger clone, and no base qualities were kept. The same CDR3 also results from other DNA sequences found in this sample. The donors were limited-stage small-cell lung cancer patients whose surgical resection took place in Hangzhou, China, between 2008 and 2020. Every donor went straight to surgery with no preoperative chemotherapy or radiotherapy, and no donor was given immunotherapy either before or after surgery. All 20 or so patients in the sequenced cohort were identified as smokers or heavy second-hand smokers. Adjacent normal lung was collected at least 2 cm from the tumor margin and was morphologically confirmed by two pathologists to be free of malignant cells. To characterize T cell repertoire heterogeneity, the study applied multi-region TCR-beta sequencing to resected limited-stage small-cell lung cancers and to tumor-adjacent lung tissue. The AllPrep DNA/RNA FFPE Kit (Qiagen) was used to extract genomic DNA from FFPE tissue.

Broader findings and caveats from the paper: Because surgical resection is uncommon in small-cell lung cancer, the study was limited by a small sample size, and the findings need validation. Tumors had lower T-cell density, richness and clonality than adjacent lung tissue, though the difference in density was not significant. All specimens consisted of formalin-fixed paraffin-embedded tissue, which is known to introduce sequencing artifacts.

The sequence was collected from a man aged 55 to 70 with small cell lung cancer. The sequenced material came from normal tissue next to the tumor.

The nucleotide sequence is given as TGTGCCAGCTCACCAGACAGGGGGCCTGGAAACACCATATATTTT. It encodes CASSPDRGPGNTIYF. This chain joins TRBV18 to TRBJ1-3; TRBD1 lines up with 10 middle nucleotides. Inclusive of the bounding cysteine and phenylalanine, the CDR3 is 15 residues long. CDR3 DNA only is kept here, 45 bases in frame from base 1. The germline V gene supplies CDR1 KGHSH and CDR2 LQKENI. Trimming accounts for 2 bases at V and 2 bases at J, while the number of junction bases matched to no gene is 0.